A selection of T cell receptor beta chains follows, all from one sample in a study of blood T cell repertoires in COVID-19. Clones were read by immunoSEQ multiplex PCR, and TCRdb kept only the in-frame ones, dropping some. The data show approximately 450,000 clones, with 85% to 90% seen just once and 0.95% to 1.3% held by the top ten. Source material: PBMCs or T cells enriched from blood (not recorded which). The receptors come from a man aged 30 to 39 who had recovered from COVID-19. CDR3s include the opening cysteine and the closing phenylalanine or tryptophan. D genes are given only for firm matches. A clone size is listed for some rows: how often the clone was seen (once, few, many), or a class if it is expanded.

DNA: TGTGCCAGTAGTCGGGGGAGGGGTATGAGCTATGGCTACACCTTC
CDR3: CASSRGRGMSYGYTF
D: .
size: .
J: TRBJ1-2
V: TRBV19

DNA: TGTGCCAGCAGCCAAAACCAGGGGTTGGTGCAGTTCTTC
CDR3: CASSQNQGLVQFF
D: .
size: .
J: TRBJ2-1
V: TRBV5-4

DNA: TGTGCCACCAGTGACCACCATAGCGGGAACACCTACGAGCAGTACTTC
CDR3: CATSDHHSGNTYEQYF
D: TRBD2
size: once
J: TRBJ2-7
V: TRBV24-1

DNA: TGTGCCAGTAGTACTCCGGGACTAGCGGGAGGACACTACAATGAGCAGTTCTTC
CDR3: CASSTPGLAGGHYNEQFF
D: TRBD2
size: few
J: TRBJ2-1
V: TRBV19

DNA: TGCGCCAGCAGCTTGGCCGGGAGGGGGCCTAGCAATCAGCCCCAGCATTTT
CDR3: CASSLAGRGPSNQPQHF
D: TRBD1
size: .
J: TRBJ1-5
V: TRBV5-1

DNA: TGTGCCAGCAGTTTAGCGGGAACAGATACGCAGTATTTT
CDR3: CASSLAGTDTQYF
D: .
size: once
J: TRBJ2-3
V: TRBV28

DNA: TGTGCCAGCAGTTTCCGAGCGGGAGGGCCGCGGGAGCAGTTCTTC
CDR3: CASSFRAGGPREQFF
D: TRBD2
size: .
J: TRBJ2-1
V: TRBV6-5

DNA: TGTGCTAGTGGTAAAACAGGGTTCACTGAAGCTTTCTTT
CDR3: CASGKTGFTEAFF
D: .
size: .
J: TRBJ1-1
V: TRBV12-5

DNA: TGTGCCAGCAGCCCGGGTGTCGAGCAGTACTTC
CDR3: CASSPGVEQYF
D: .
size: .
J: TRBJ2-7
V: TRBV16

DNA: TGCAGCGCCGGGGGATACCCTGAAGCTTTCTTT
CDR3: CSAGGYPEAFF
D: .
size: .
J: TRBJ1-1
V: TRBV29-1

DNA: TGTGCCAGTAGTATAGATGACAGCCGAAACACCATATATTTT
CDR3: CASSIDDSRNTIYF
D: .
size: .
J: TRBJ1-3
V: TRBV19

DNA: TGTGCCAGTAGACAGGGCGGTAACTATGGCTACACCTTC
CDR3: CASRQGGNYGYTF
D: TRBD1
size: once
J: TRBJ1-2
V: TRBV28

DNA: TGCGCCAGCAGCGAGACAGGGGGTTACTACGAGCAGTACTTC
CDR3: CASSETGGYYEQYF
D: TRBD1
size: .
J: TRBJ2-7
V: TRBV5-1

DNA: TGCGCCAGCAGCCAAGATCACGGGGGCAATCAGCCCCAGCATTTT
CDR3: CASSQDHGGNQPQHF
D: .
size: .
J: TRBJ1-5
V: TRBV4-1

DNA: TGTGCCAGCAGTGCGGTCCCGACAGGGCGTTCTAGCAATCAGCCCCAGCATTTT
CDR3: CASSAVPTGRSSNQPQHF
D: TRBD1
size: .
J: TRBJ1-5
V: TRBV6-1

DNA: TGCAGCGTCTCCCGGCGGCTCCAGAACACTGAAGCTTTCTTT
CDR3: CSVSRRLQNTEAFF
D: .
size: .
J: TRBJ1-1
V: TRBV29-1

DNA: TGTGCCAGCAGCGCAACAGGGTTCGGGACTGAAGCTTTCTTT
CDR3: CASSATGFGTEAFF
D: .
size: .
J: TRBJ1-1
V: TRBV7-3

DNA: TGCGCCAGCAGGACAGCGGGAGGGTCTCAGGCCTACAATGAGCAGTTCTTC
CDR3: CASRTAGGSQAYNEQFF
D: TRBD2
size: .
J: TRBJ2-1
V: TRBV5-1

DNA: TGCGCCAGCAGCTTGGGTTTGCGGACTAAACCAGATACGCAGTATTTT
CDR3: CASSLGLRTKPDTQYF
D: .
size: .
J: TRBJ2-3
V: TRBV5-1

DNA: TGTGCCAGCAGCCAGCGGGACTTAGGTTCACCCCTCCACTTT
CDR3: CASSQRDLGSPLHF
D: .
size: .
J: TRBJ1-6
V: TRBV3-1/TRBV3-2

DNA: TGTGCCTGGGGATCGGGACAGCAAGAGACCCAGTACTTC
CDR3: CAWGSGQQETQYF
D: TRBD1
size: .
J: TRBJ2-5
V: TRBV30

DNA: TGTGCCAGTAGTACACAGGGTTTTGGAAACACCATATATTTT
CDR3: CASSTQGFGNTIYF
D: .
size: .
J: TRBJ1-3
V: TRBV19

DNA: TGTGCCAGCAGTTTACAGGGATCCAACGGCGAAGCTTTCTTT
CDR3: CASSLQGSNGEAFF
D: .
size: .
J: TRBJ1-1
V: TRBV6-5

DNA: TGTGCCAGCAGCGCCGGGGACACCCGCTCTGGGGCCAACGTCCTGACTTTC
CDR3: CASSAGDTRSGANVLTF
D: .
size: .
J: TRBJ2-6
V: TRBV9

DNA: TGTGCCAGCAGTGAAGCGAGCGGGGGCGGGAATTCACCCCTCCACTTT
CDR3: CASSEASGGGNSPLHF
D: .
size: .
J: TRBJ1-6
V: TRBV2

DNA: TGTGCCAGCAGTCCGGGACTAGTCGGGGAGCTGTTTTTT
CDR3: CASSPGLVGELFF
D: TRBD2
size: few
J: TRBJ2-2
V: TRBV12-3/TRBV12-4

DNA: TGTGCCAGCAGCTCTCACAGGGTGGTTAACAATCAGCCCCAGCATTTT
CDR3: CASSSHRVVNNQPQHF
D: .
size: .
J: TRBJ1-5
V: TRBV5-6

DNA: TGTGCCATGACCCGGGGGGGCGCGGTCGAGCAGTACTTC
CDR3: CAMTRGGAVEQYF
D: TRBD2
size: .
J: TRBJ2-7
V: TRBV5-4

DNA: TGTGCCAGCAGCCACCGGGACAGACGAAACATTCAGTACTTC
CDR3: CASSHRDRRNIQYF
D: TRBD1
size: .
J: TRBJ2-4
V: TRBV7-9

DNA: TGTGCCAGCAGCTTATCAGGGGGCGCGGCCAATGAGCAGTTCTTC
CDR3: CASSLSGGAANEQFF
D: TRBD1
size: .
J: TRBJ2-1
V: TRBV7-3

DNA: TGTGCCAGCAGTGGAGGGGGTGCCTCGTTGGGAAACACCATATATTTT
CDR3: CASSGGGASLGNTIYF
D: .
size: .
J: TRBJ1-3
V: TRBV6-1

DNA: TGTGCCAGCAGCTCCTCAAGAACGACAGGGTATTTT
CDR3: CASSSSRTTGYF
D: .
size: .
J: TRBJ2-3
V: TRBV11-2

DNA: TGTGCCAGCAACCCGACTAGCGGGAGGGCCGGAGATACGCAGTATTTT
CDR3: CASNPTSGRAGDTQYF
D: TRBD2
size: .
J: TRBJ2-3
V: TRBV9

DNA: TGTGCCAGCAGCGGGACAGAGTATAATTCACCCCTCCACTTT
CDR3: CASSGTEYNSPLHF
D: TRBD1
size: .
J: TRBJ1-6
V: TRBV3-1/TRBV3-2

DNA: TGTGCCAGCAGTTTAGGCCAACTTACAGGGGGCGGCGACGAGCAGTACTTC
CDR3: CASSLGQLTGGGDEQYF
D: TRBD1
size: .
J: TRBJ2-7
V: TRBV28

DNA: TGTGCCATCAGTGAGACAGGGAATGGCTACACCTTC
CDR3: CAISETGNGYTF
D: .
size: .
J: TRBJ1-2
V: TRBV10-3

DNA: TGTGCCAGTGACAGGGGCTCCGGGGAGCTGTTTTTT
CDR3: CASDRGSGELFF
D: TRBD1
size: .
J: TRBJ2-2
V: TRBV2

DNA: TGCAGCGTTGAAGGAGACAGCCGGGCGCAGTATTTT
CDR3: CSVEGDSRAQYF
D: .
size: .
J: TRBJ2-3
V: TRBV29-1

DNA: TGTGCCAGCAGACGCCGGGACAGGGGAGAAAAACTGTTTTTT
CDR3: CASRRRDRGEKLFF
D: TRBD1
size: .
J: TRBJ1-4
V: TRBV27

DNA: TGTGCTAGTGGTTTTACTAGCGGGAGTCGGACAGATACGCAGTATTTT
CDR3: CASGFTSGSRTDTQYF
D: TRBD2
size: .
J: TRBJ2-3
V: TRBV12-5

DNA: TGTGCCAGCAGGTCCTTTTCCGTCGACAGATACTATGGCTACACCTTC
CDR3: CASRSFSVDRYYGYTF
D: .
size: .
J: TRBJ1-2
V: TRBV27

DNA: TGTGCCAGCAGCCGCCACTGGACAGGGGGAAACGAGCAGTACTTC
CDR3: CASSRHWTGGNEQYF
D: TRBD1
size: .
J: TRBJ2-7
V: TRBV11-2

DNA: TGTGCCAGCAGCTTGGCTCGGGGTGATGAGCAGTTCTTC
CDR3: CASSLARGDEQFF
D: .
size: .
J: TRBJ2-1
V: TRBV5-6

DNA: TGCGCCAGCAGATACGGACAGGGGGCTGAAGCTTTCTTT
CDR3: CASRYGQGAEAFF
D: TRBD1
size: few
J: TRBJ1-1
V: TRBV5-1

DNA: TGTGCCAGCAGCCCCCCTTCGGGGGGGCAGTTCTTC
CDR3: CASSPPSGGQFF
D: TRBD2
size: .
J: TRBJ2-1
V: TRBV6-5

DNA: TGTGCCAGCAGTCTAGGGACAGCCTATGGCTACACCTTC
CDR3: CASSLGTAYGYTF
D: TRBD1
size: .
J: TRBJ1-2
V: TRBV28

DNA: TGTGCCAGCAGTCGCTGGGGCAGGGAGCTGTTTTTT
CDR3: CASSRWGRELFF
D: .
size: .
J: TRBJ2-2
V: TRBV27

DNA: TGCGCCAGCAGCAGCGATTTTATCGATAATTCACCCCTCCACTTT
CDR3: CASSSDFIDNSPLHF
D: .
size: few
J: TRBJ1-6
V: TRBV5-1

DNA: TGTGCCAGTAGTATAGATCCCCACTTTGAGCAGTTCTTC
CDR3: CASSIDPHFEQFF
D: .
size: .
J: TRBJ2-1
V: TRBV19

DNA: TGTGCCAGCTCAGCCTCCCGGGACTCAGGAAACACCATATATTTT
CDR3: CASSASRDSGNTIYF
D: .
size: .
J: TRBJ1-3
V: TRBV18

DNA: TGTGCTAGTGGTTTGGGAACAGGTGGAGGGTCCGGGGAGCTGTTTTTT
CDR3: CASGLGTGGGSGELFF
D: .
size: .
J: TRBJ2-2
V: TRBV12-5

DNA: TGTGCCAGTAGTCTTCCGGTAGGAAACACCATATATTTT
CDR3: CASSLPVGNTIYF
D: .
size: .
J: TRBJ1-3
V: TRBV19